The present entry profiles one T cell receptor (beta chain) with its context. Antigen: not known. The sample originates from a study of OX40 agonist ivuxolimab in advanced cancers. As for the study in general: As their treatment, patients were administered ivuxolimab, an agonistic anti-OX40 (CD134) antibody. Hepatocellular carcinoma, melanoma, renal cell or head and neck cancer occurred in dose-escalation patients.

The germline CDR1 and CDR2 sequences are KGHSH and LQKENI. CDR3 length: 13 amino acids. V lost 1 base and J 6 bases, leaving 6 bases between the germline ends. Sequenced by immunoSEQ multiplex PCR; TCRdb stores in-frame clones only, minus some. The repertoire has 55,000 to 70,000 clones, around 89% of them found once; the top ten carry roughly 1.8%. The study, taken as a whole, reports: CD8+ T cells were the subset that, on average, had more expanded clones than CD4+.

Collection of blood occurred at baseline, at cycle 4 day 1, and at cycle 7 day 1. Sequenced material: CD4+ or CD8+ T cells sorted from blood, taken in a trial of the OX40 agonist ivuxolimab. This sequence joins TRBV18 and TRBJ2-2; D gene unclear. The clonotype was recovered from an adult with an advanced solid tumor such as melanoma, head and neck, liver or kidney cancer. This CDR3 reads CASSPLASGELFF. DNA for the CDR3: TGTGCCAGCTCACCACTCGCGTCCGGGGAGCTGTTTTTT.